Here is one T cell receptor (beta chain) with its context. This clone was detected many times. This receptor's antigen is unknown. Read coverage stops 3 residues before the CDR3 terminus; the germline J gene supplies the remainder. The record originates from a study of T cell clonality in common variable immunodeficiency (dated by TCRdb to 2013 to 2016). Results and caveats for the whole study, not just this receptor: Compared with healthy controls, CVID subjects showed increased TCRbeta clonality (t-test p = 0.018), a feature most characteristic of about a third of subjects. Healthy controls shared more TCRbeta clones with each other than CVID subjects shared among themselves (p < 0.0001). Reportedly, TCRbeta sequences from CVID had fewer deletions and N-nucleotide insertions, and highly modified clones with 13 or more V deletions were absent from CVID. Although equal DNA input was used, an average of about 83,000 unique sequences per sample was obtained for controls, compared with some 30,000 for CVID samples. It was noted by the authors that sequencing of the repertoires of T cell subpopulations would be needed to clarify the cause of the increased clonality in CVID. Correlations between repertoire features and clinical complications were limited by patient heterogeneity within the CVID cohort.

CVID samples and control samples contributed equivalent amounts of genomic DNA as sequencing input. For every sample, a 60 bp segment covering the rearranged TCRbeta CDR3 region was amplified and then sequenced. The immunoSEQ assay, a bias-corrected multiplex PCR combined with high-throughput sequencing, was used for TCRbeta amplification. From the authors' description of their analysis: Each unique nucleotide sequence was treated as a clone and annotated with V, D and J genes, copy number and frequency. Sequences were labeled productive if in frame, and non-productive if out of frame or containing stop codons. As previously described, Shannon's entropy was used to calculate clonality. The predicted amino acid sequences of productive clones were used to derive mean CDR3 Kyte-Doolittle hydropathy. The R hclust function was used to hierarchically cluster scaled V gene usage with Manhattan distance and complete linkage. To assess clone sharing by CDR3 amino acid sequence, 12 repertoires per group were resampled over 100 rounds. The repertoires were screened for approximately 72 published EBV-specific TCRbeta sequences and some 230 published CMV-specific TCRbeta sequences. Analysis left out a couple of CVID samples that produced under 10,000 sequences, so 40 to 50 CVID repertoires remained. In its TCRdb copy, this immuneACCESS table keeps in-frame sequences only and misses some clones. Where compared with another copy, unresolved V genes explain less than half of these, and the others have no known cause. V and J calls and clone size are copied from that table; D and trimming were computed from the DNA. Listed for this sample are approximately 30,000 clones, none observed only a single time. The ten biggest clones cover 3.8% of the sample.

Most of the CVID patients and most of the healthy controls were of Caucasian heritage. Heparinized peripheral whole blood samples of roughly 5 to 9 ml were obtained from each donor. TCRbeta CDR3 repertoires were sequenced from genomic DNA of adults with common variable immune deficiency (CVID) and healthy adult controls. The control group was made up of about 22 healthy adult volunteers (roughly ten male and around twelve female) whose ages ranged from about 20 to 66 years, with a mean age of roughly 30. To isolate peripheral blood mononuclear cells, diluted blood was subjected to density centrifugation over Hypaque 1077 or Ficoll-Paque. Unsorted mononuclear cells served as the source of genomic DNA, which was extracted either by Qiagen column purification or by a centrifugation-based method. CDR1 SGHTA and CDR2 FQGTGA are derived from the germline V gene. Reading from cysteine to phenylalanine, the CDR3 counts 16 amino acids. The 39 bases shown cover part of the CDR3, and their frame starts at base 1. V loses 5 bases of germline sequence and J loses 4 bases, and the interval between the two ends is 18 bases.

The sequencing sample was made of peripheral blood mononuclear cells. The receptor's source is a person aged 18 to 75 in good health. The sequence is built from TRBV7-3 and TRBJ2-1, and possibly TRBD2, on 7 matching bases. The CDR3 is CASSRGGVGIYNEQFF. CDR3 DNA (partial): TGTGCCAGCAGCCGAGGGGGGGTTGGGATTTACAATGAG. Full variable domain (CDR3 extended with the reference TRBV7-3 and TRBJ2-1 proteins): GAGVSQTPSNKVTEKGKYVELRCDPISGHTALYWYRQSLGQGPEFLIYFQGTGAADDSGLPNDRFFAVRPEGSVSTLKIQRTERGDSAVYLCASSRGGVGIYNEQFFGPGTRLTVL.